This record concerns one T cell receptor (beta chain) sequence. These data belong to a study of T cells in Graves' hyperthyroidism and ophthalmopathy. The CDR3 has 15 amino acids. Germline V gene lookup returns CDR1 SGDLS and CDR2 YYNGEE. V lost 4 bases to trimming and J lost 0 bases, with 10 bases between them. TCR beta CDR3 regions were amplified from RNA. The HTBI primer set was used in a first-round RT-PCR of the TCR CDR3. TCRdb recomputed calls from the multiplex PCR reads with MiXCR, one row per CDR3 protein. This sample has 330,000 or so distinct CDR3 sequences, with roughly a fifth found just once.

The material sequenced was blood. The TCR sequence derives from a man between 45 and 60 years old with Graves' ophthalmopathy. The V call is TRBV9, the J call TRBJ2-2; possibly TRBD2 for D (5 bases). CDR3 sequence (DNA): TGTGCCAGCAGCCACGTGGACTCGAACACCGGGGAGCTGTTTTTT. Translating it yields CASSHVDSNTGELFF.